Listed below are T cell receptor beta chains from one sample, sequenced in a study of T-cell reconstitution after alpha-beta-depleted transplantation in children. In TCRdb, the PCR reads were re-called with MiXCR into one record per CDR3 protein. This table has about 580,000 distinct CDR3 sequences, 23% appearing once. Sequences were derived from PBMCs, mostly from graft donor cells, sampled 360 days after TCRalphabeta/CD19-depleted stem cell transplant. The receptor set was obtained from a boy under two years old who had a stem cell transplant for acute myeloid leukemia, so the T cells may come from the graft donor. Both conserved end residues are part of each CDR3. D genes are given only for firm matches. Clone size is given for some rows only: seen once, a few or many times, or a class if the clone is expanded.

clone size | J gene | D gene | V gene | CDR3 protein | CDR3 DNA
many | TRBJ2-7 | . | TRBV30 | CAWSTGAYEQYF | TGTGCCTGGAGTACAGGCGCCTACGAGCAGTACTTC
. | TRBJ2-2 | . | TRBV6-1 | CASSPLPQTGELFF | TGTGCCAGCAGTCCCCTCCCACAGACCGGGGAGCTGTTTTTT
. | TRBJ2-1 | . | TRBV7-2 | CASSLGHVIEQFF | TGTGCCAGCAGCTTAGGACATGTAATAGAGCAGTTCTTC
. | TRBJ2-3 | . | TRBV27 | CASSFRDTPLDTQYF | TGTGCCAGCAGTTTTCGGGACACTCCCTTGGATACGCAGTATTTT
few | TRBJ2-7 | TRBD2 | TRBV6-5 | CASSYAASGATYEQYF | TGTGCCAGCAGTTACGCTGCTAGCGGGGCGACCTACGAGCAGTACTTC
. | TRBJ2-5 | . | TRBV5-1 | CASSLYLETQYF | TGCGCCAGCAGCTTGTACTTAGAGACCCAGTACTTC
. | TRBJ2-1 | . | TRBV20-1 | CSGTPSYNEQFF | TGCAGTGGTACCCCCTCCTACAATGAGCAGTTCTTC
many | TRBJ1-6 | . | TRBV5-1 | CASSWEGRTPLHF | TGCGCCAGCAGCTGGGAGGGTAGAACACCCCTCCACTTT
many | TRBJ1-1 | . | TRBV20-1 | CSARLRNTEAFF | TGCAGTGCTAGATTAAGGAACACTGAAGCTTTCTTT
few | TRBJ1-1 | . | TRBV5-1 | CASSVRMNTEAFF | TGCGCCAGCAGCGTGAGGATGAACACTGAAGCTTTCTTT
. | TRBJ1-1 | . | TRBV20-1 | CSARDPRAQLGNTEAFF | TGCAGTGCTAGAGATCCCAGGGCCCAATTAGGGAACACTGAAGCTTTCTTT
. | TRBJ2-1 | TRBD1 | TRBV12-3/TRBV12-4 | CASSPGQGTTREQFF | TGTGCCAGCAGTCCGGGACAGGGCACGACTCGGGAGCAGTTCTTC
few | TRBJ1-1 | TRBD1 | TRBV7-9 | CASSLGRQGHTEAFF | TGTGCCAGCAGCTTAGGCCGACAGGGCCACACTGAAGCTTTCTTT
many | TRBJ1-4 | . | TRBV28 | CASSLGRASTNEKLFF | TGTGCCAGCAGCCTTGGGAGGGCCTCAACTAATGAAAAACTGTTTTTT
many | TRBJ2-7 | . | TRBV15 | CATSRSQAYEQYF | TGTGCCACCAGCAGATCGCAGGCCTACGAGCAGTACTTC
. | TRBJ2-2 | TRBD1 | TRBV5-1 | CASVGTGYPGELFF | TGCGCCAGCGTCGGGACAGGTTATCCCGGGGAGCTGTTTTTT
few | TRBJ1-3 | . | TRBV6-1 | CASSHRSSGNTIYF | TGTGCCAGCAGTCATCGGAGCTCTGGAAACACCATATATTTT
. | TRBJ2-1 | . | TRBV6-5 | CASKAGYNEQFF | TGTGCCAGCAAGGCCGGGTACAATGAGCAGTTCTTC
many | TRBJ2-3 | . | TRBV20-1 | CSARFVDTQYF | TGCAGTGCTAGATTTGTAGATACGCAGTATTTT
many | TRBJ1-2 | TRBD1 | TRBV4-3 | CASSQGFTGENGYTF | TGCGCCAGCAGCCAAGGATTTACAGGGGAGAATGGCTACACCTTC
. | TRBJ1-5 | . | TRBV27 | CASIAHIMHF | TGTGCCAGCATAGCACACATCATGCATTTT
few | TRBJ1-5 | TRBD1 | TRBV10-3 | CAISAGQVTVNQPQHF | TGTGCCATCAGTGCAGGACAGGTCACGGTCAATCAGCCCCAGCATTTT
. | TRBJ2-4 | . | TRBV7-2 | CASSLGARENIQYF | TGTGCCAGCAGCTTAGGAGCCAGGGAAAACATTCAGTACTTC
few | TRBJ2-7 | TRBD1 | TRBV20-1 | CSARAMDRGPYEQYF | TGCAGTGCTAGAGCTATGGACAGGGGGCCTTACGAGCAGTACTTC
many | TRBJ1-5 | TRBD1 | TRBV4-1 | CASSIPTGEGHNQPQHF | TGCGCCAGCAGCATTCCAACAGGGGAGGGGCACAATCAGCCCCAGCATTTT
few | TRBJ2-7 | TRBD2 | TRBV27 | CASSRGGTYEQYF | TGTGCCAGCAGCCGCGGGGGAACCTACGAGCAGTACTTC
many | TRBJ1-1 | . | TRBV11-2 | CASSPRRDTEAFF | TGTGCCAGCAGCCCCCGGCGGGACACTGAAGCTTTCTTT
many | TRBJ1-2 | . | TRBV24-1 | CATSDSGLYGYTF | TGTGCCACCAGTGATTCGGGCCTCTATGGCTACACCTTC
. | TRBJ1-3 | . | TRBV6-1 | CASKWNRAGNTIYF | TGTGCCAGCAAATGGAACAGGGCTGGAAACACCATATATTTT
few | TRBJ2-3 | TRBD2 | TRBV20-1 | CSATRRLAVSTDTQYF | TGCAGTGCTACCCGTCGACTAGCGGTTAGCACAGATACGCAGTATTTT
. | TRBJ2-7 | TRBD1 | TRBV6-1 | CASSPQTGEGYEQYF | TGTGCCAGCAGCCCCCAGACAGGGGAAGGCTACGAGCAGTACTTC
many | TRBJ2-1 | . | TRBV7-2 | CASSLVYNEQFF | TGTGCCAGCAGTTTAGTCTACAATGAGCAGTTCTTC
few | TRBJ2-2 | . | TRBV20-1 | CSARDVWAQGVGELFF | TGCAGTGCTAGAGATGTGTGGGCTCAAGGGGTCGGGGAGCTGTTTTTT
. | TRBJ1-6 | TRBD1 | TRBV6-5 | CASSYSTGSDNSPLHF | TGTGCCAGCAGTTACTCGACAGGGAGCGATAATTCACCCCTCCACTTT
few | TRBJ1-2 | TRBD1 | TRBV6-5 | CASINNRGRSYGYTF | TGTGCCAGCATTAACAACAGGGGAAGGAGCTATGGCTACACCTTC
many | TRBJ2-3 | . | TRBV5-1 | CASSLHAGRMDTQYF | TGCGCCAGCAGCTTGCACGCGGGCCGTATGGATACGCAGTATTTT
many | TRBJ1-2 | . | TRBV29-1 | CSVGGVWPYGYTF | TGCAGCGTCGGGGGAGTTTGGCCCTATGGCTACACCTTC
. | TRBJ1-1 | . | TRBV29-1 | CSPRHSMNTEALF | TGCAGCCCTCGGCACTCCATGAACACTGAAGCTTTGTTT
many | TRBJ2-1 | TRBD2 | TRBV20-1 | CSAHRPLAGAYNEQFF | TGCAGTGCTCACCGCCCGCTAGCGGGGGCCTACAATGAGCAGTTCTTC
many | TRBJ2-3 | TRBD1 | TRBV7-3 | CASSADRGLNTQYF | TGTGCCAGCAGCGCGGACAGGGGGCTGAATACGCAGTATTTT
many | TRBJ2-1 | TRBD1 | TRBV7-2 | CASSFDRGPNNEQFF | TGTGCCAGCAGCTTTGACAGGGGGCCAAACAATGAGCAGTTCTTC